This T cell receptor (beta chain) was sequenced in a study of T cell responses to AZD1222 COVID-19 vaccine. Study summary: Doses given second, at about 4 or about 12 weeks, were pooled. Findings of the study overall: Unmutated variant regions are reportedly targeted by nearly half of spike-specific TCRs. Spike as a whole was targeted by vaccine-associated CD4 TCRs, dominant at 160-218 and 743-854. Spike-specific TCR breadth and depth went up after people got two AZD1222 doses.

This clone has only one observation. Its antigen remains unidentified. Sequencing used immunoSEQ multiplex PCR; TCRdb keeps in-frame clones, though not all of them. The sample records 95,000 to 150,000 clones, about 85% being singletons. This specimen was peripheral blood, taken on day 0 of AZD1222 vaccination. This sequence originates from an adult in good health.

Written as DNA, the CDR3 is TGTGCCAGCTCCGGAGGGACGCAGCCCTACGAGCAGTACTTC. Encoded protein: CASSGGTQPYEQYF. The V gene is TRBV6-5, the J gene TRBJ2-7; TRBD2 might be the D (6 bases). The CDR3 totals 14 residues. V lost 8 bases and J 2 bases, leaving 16 bases between the germline ends. Germline V gene lookup returns CDR1 MNHEY and CDR2 SVGAGI.